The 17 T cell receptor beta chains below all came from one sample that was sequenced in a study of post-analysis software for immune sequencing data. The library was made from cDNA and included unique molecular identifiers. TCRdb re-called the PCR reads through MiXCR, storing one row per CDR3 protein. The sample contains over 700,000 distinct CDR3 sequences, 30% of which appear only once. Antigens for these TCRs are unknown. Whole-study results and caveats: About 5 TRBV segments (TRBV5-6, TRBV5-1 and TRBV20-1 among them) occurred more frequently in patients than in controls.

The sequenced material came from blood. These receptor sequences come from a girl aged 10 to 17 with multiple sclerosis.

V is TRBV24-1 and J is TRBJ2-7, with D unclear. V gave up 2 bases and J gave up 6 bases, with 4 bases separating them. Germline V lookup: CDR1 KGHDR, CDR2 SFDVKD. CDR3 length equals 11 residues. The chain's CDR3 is CATSDSSEQYF. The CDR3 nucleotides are TGTGCCACCAGTGATTCAAGCGAGCAGTACTTC.

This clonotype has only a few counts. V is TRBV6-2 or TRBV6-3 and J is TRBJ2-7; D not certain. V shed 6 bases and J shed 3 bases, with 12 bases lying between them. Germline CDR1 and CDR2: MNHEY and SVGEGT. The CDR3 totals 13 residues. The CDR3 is CASRTSTDYEQYF. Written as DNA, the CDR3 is TGTGCCAGCAGAACCTCGACGGACTACGAGCAGTACTTC.

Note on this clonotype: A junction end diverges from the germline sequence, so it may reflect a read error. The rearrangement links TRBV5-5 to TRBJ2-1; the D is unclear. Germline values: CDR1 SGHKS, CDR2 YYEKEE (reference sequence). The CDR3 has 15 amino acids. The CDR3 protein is CTSSSLDLTYNEQFF. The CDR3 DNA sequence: TGTACCAGCAGCTCACTCGACTTAACCTACAATGAGCAGTTCTTC.

CDR3 in DNA: TGTGCCAGCAGCCAAGGAGGGGGAATAGGGCAGCCCCAGCATTTT. Its protein is CASSQGGGIGQPQHF. The chain employs TRBV3-1 and TRBJ1-5, with D maybe TRBD1 (6 bases). The CDR3 loop spans 15 amino acids. Between the trimmed V and J ends, which lost 1 base and 7 bases, there was a span of 14 bases. Per germline, CDR1 LGHDT and CDR2 YNNKEL (reference sequence).

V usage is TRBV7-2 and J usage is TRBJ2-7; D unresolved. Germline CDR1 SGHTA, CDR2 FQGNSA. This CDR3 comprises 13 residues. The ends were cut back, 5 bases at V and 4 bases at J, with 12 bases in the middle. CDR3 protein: CASSPGPRYEQYF. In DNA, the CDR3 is TGTGCCAGCAGCCCCGGACCCCGGTACGAGCAGTACTTC.

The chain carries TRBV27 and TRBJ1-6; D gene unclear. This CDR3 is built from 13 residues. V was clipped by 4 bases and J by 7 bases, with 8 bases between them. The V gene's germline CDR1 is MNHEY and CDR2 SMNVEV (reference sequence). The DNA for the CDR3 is TGTGCCAGCAGTTCGGTAGGGAATTCACCCCTCCACTTT. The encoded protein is CASSSVGNSPLHF.

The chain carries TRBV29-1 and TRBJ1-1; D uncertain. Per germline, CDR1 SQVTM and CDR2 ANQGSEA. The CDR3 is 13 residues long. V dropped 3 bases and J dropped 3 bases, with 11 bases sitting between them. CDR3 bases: TGCAGCGTTGAGCGGGTTTTCGACACTGAAGCTTTCTTT. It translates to CSVERVFDTEAFF.

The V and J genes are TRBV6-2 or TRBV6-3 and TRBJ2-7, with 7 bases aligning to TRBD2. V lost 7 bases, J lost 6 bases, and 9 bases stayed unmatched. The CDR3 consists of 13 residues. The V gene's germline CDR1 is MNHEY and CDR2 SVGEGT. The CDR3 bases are TGTGCCAGCAATCGGGGAGGGACCTCCGAGCAGTACTTC. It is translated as CASNRGGTSEQYF.

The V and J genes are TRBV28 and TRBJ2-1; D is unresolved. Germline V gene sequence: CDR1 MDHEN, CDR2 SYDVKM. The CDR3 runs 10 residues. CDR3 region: CGAGYNEQFF. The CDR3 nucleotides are TGTGGTGCCGGTTACAATGAGCAGTTCTTC.

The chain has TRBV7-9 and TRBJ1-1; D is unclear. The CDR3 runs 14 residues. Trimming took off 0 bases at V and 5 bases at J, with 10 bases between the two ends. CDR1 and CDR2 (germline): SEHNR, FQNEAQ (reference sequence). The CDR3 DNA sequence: TGTGCCAGCAGCTTAGCCACCTGGGGAACTGAAGCTTTCTTT. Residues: CASSLATWGTEAFF.

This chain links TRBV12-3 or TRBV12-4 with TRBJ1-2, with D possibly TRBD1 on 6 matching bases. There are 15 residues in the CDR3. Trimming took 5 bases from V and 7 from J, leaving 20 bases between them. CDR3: CASSPLTGLQGGYTF. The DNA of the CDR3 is TGTGCCAGCAGTCCCTTGACGGGCCTACAGGGTGGCTACACCTTC.

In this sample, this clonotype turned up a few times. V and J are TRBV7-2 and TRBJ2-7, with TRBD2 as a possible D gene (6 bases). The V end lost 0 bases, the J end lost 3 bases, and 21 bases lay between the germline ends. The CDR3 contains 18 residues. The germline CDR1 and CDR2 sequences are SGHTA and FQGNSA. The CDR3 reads CASSLASGHDMRLYEQYF. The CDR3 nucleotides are TGTGCCAGCAGCTTAGCTAGCGGCCACGATATGCGCCTCTACGAGCAGTACTTC.

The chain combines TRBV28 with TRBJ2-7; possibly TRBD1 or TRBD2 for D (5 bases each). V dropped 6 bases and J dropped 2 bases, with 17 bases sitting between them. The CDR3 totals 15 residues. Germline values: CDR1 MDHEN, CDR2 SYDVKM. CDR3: CASSRYRGGPYEQYF. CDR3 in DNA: TGTGCCAGCAGCCGCTACCGGGGCGGACCCTACGAGCAGTACTTC.

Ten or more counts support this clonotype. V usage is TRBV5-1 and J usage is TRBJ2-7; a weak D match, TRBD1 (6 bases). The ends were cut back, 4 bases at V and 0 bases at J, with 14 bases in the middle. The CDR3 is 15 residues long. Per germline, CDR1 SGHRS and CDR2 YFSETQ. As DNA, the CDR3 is TGCGCCAGCAGCCGGTCAGGGGATAGCTCCTACGAGCAGTACTTC. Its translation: CASSRSGDSSYEQYF.

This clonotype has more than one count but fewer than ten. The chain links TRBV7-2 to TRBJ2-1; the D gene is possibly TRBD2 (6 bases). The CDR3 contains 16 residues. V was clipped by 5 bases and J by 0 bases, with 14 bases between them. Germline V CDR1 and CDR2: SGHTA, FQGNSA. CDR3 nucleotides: TGTGCCAGCAGCGGGGGTGGAGCGGGCTCCTACAATGAGCAGTTCTTC. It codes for CASSGGGAGSYNEQFF.

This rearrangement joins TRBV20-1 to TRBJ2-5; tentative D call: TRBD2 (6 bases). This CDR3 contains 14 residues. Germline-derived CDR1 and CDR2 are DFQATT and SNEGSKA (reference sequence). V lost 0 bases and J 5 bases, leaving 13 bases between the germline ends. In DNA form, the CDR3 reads TGCAGTGCTAGAGATCTTCCAGGGAGGGAGACCCAGTACTTC. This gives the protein CSARDLPGRETQYF.

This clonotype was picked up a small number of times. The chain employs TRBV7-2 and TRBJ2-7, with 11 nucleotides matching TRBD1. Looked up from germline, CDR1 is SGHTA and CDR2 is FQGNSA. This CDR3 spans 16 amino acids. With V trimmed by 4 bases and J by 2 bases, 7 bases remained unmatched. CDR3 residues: CASSSQSGQGAYEQYF. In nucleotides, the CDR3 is TGTGCCAGCAGCTCGCAATCGGGACAGGGGGCCTACGAGCAGTACTTC. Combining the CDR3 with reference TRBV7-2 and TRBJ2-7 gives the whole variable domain GAGVSQSPSNKVTEKGKDVELRCDPISGHTALYWYRQSLGQGLEFLIYFQGNSAPDKSGLPSDRFSAERTGGSVSTLTIQRTQQEDSAVYLCASSSQSGQGAYEQYFGPGTRLTVT.